The 16 T cell receptor beta chains listed next were all sequenced from one sample in a study of a mutant IDH1 vaccine in newly diagnosed glioma. Using immunoSEQ multiplex PCR, the repertoire was profiled, and TCRdb retains in-frame clones only, with some absent. The table has about 100,000 clones, about 80% seen once. Time point here: baseline, week 1 (first vaccination visit). Regarding treatment: pre-vaccination baseline after standard-of-care therapy. Sample: PBMCs, taken from a glioma patient treated with radiotherapy, temozolomide or both. The receptors were sampled from a man in his forties with glioma.

This clone was counted only a few times. This chain uses TRBV6-1 with TRBJ1-1; D unclear. Germline CDR1 MNHNS, CDR2 SASEGT. The V gene lost 6 bases and the J gene lost 0 bases, with 8 bases spanning the gap. This CDR3 is built from 13 residues. CDR3 residues: CASRTLLNTEAFF. The CDR3, as DNA: TGTGCCAGCAGAACCTTGCTGAACACTGAAGCTTTCTTT.

This clone was seen more than once but under ten times. The gene calls are TRBV19 and TRBJ1-5; D not certain. The CDR3 runs to 14 residues. Germline V gives CDR1 LNHDA, CDR2 SQIVND (reference sequence). The V gene lost 5 bases and the J gene lost 4 bases, with 12 bases spanning the gap. CDR3 region: CASSLYSQNQPQHF. The CDR3 bases are TGTGCCAGTAGTTTGTACAGCCAGAATCAGCCCCAGCATTTT. The full variable domain, rest sourced from reference TRBV19 and TRBJ1-5, is DGGITQSPKYLFRKEGQNVTLSCEQNLNHDAMYWYRQDPGQGLRLIYYSQIVNDFQKGDIAEGYSVSREKKESFPLTVTSAQKNPTAFYLCASSLYSQNQPQHFGDGTRLSIL.

The chain combines TRBV30 with TRBJ2-1; 7 bases are a match to TRBD2. Looked up from germline, CDR1 is GTSNPN and CDR2 is SVGIG (reference sequence). The CDR3 has 16 amino acids. The trim removed 3 bases at V and 2 bases at J, leaving 10 bases unmatched. CDR3 bases: TGTGCCTGGAGAAGGCTAGCGGCAGGGACCTACAATGAGCAGTTCTTC. It translates to CAWRRLAAGTYNEQFF.

The V and J genes are TRBV13 and TRBJ2-1; no clear D gene. The germline V gene encodes CDR1 PRHDT and CDR2 FYEKMQ (reference sequence). Trimming cost V 5 bases and J 2 bases, with 10 bases left between them. The CDR3 is made up of 14 amino acids. The CDR3 DNA reads TGTGCCAGCAGCCCCCCGACGCCCTACAATGAGCAGTTCTTC. As protein: CASSPPTPYNEQFF.

There are a few counts of this clone. The V and J genes are TRBV30 and TRBJ1-2; 9 bases are shared with TRBD1. The junction had 8 bases not matched to a gene; V was cut back by 0 bases and J by 6 bases. CDR3 length equals 15 residues. Germline values: CDR1 GTSNPN, CDR2 SVGIG (reference sequence). CDR3 amino acids: CAWSVRGTGSDGYTF. CDR3 coding DNA: TGTGCCTGGAGTGTACGGGGGACAGGGTCGGATGGCTACACCTTC.

The rearrangement links TRBV10-3 to TRBJ1-5; D remains ambiguous. CDR3 length: 13 residues. Per germline, CDR1 ENHRY and CDR2 SYGVKD. With 10 bases removed from V and 0 bases from J, the gap between germline ends came to 10 bases. The DNA of the CDR3 is TGTGCCAACGCAGAGGATAGCAATCAGCCCCAGCATTTT. Protein sequence: CANAEDSNQPQHF.

The chain has TRBV28 and TRBJ2-7; D tentatively reads TRBD1 or TRBD2 (5 bases each). The V gene's germline CDR1 is MDHEN and CDR2 SYDVKM. Trimming cost V 6 bases and J 3 bases, with 18 bases left between them. This CDR3 spans 15 amino acids. CDR3 amino acids: CASSPLGVNSYEQYF. CDR3 DNA: TGTGCCAGCAGCCCCCTGGGGGTAAATAGCTACGAGCAGTACTTC.

V and J are TRBV4-2 and TRBJ1-2, with D unresolved. CDR3 length equals 13 residues. Trimming stripped 1 base from V and 4 bases from J, with 7 bases between. Germline lookup yields CDR1 LGHNA and CDR2 YNFKEQ. This CDR3 reads CASSQGNVYGYTF. CDR3 bases: TGTGCCAGCAGCCAAGGAAACGTCTATGGCTACACCTTC.

The V and J genes are TRBV15 and TRBJ1-2, with D possibly TRBD1 on 5 matching bases. This CDR3 has 13 amino acids. Looked up from germline, CDR1 is LNHNV and CDR2 is YYDKDF (reference sequence). V lost 3 bases and J 8 bases, leaving 13 bases between the germline ends. CDR3 region: CATSSSGPFGYTF. DNA for the CDR3: TGTGCCACCAGCAGCTCGGGGCCCTTCGGCTACACCTTC.

The table lists this clone with a count of one. The chain employs TRBV7-2 and TRBJ1-1; perhaps TRBD1 as D (6 bases). Trimming took 1 base from V and 5 from J, leaving 20 bases between them. Per the germline V gene, CDR1 is SGHTA and CDR2 is FQGNSA. This CDR3 region has 17 residues. In DNA form, the CDR3 reads TGTGCCAGCAGCTTAGTCGGGGTAGGGGCCCAGGGGACTGAAGCTTTCTTT. This sequence encodes CASSLVGVGAQGTEAFF.

This rearrangement joins TRBV4-2 to TRBJ2-2, with 15 positions matching TRBD2. Germline V gene data show CDR1 as LGHNA and CDR2 as YNFKEQ. The CDR3 runs 21 residues. The trim removed 1 base at V and 6 bases at J, leaving 15 bases unmatched. Here the CDR3 DNA reads TGTGCCAGCAGCCAAGGGAGAGGTCACGGACTAGCGGGGGGGCTTTCCGGGGAGCTGTTTTTT. Translation: CASSQGRGHGLAGGLSGELFF.

This clone was recorded once. The chain carries TRBV9 and TRBJ2-2, with D perhaps TRBD1 or TRBD2 (5 bases each). Germline CDR1 and CDR2: SGDLS and YYNGEE. Deletions cut 0 bases from V and 7 bases from J, with 13 bases between. The CDR3 is 15 residues long. CDR3 region: CASSVAPGANGELFF. Written as DNA, the CDR3 is TGTGCCAGCAGCGTAGCTCCCGGGGCAAACGGGGAGCTGTTTTTT.

The chain has TRBV15 and TRBJ2-5, with a tentative D call TRBD1 (5 bases). V lost 0 bases to trimming and J lost 5 bases, with 13 bases between them. The CDR3 runs 15 residues. The germline gives CDR1 LNHNV, CDR2 YYDKDF (reference sequence). The CDR3 here is CATSRDQGPLETQYF. CDR3 DNA sequence: TGTGCCACCAGCAGAGATCAGGGTCCCTTGGAGACCCAGTACTTC. Drawing the rest from reference TRBV15 and TRBJ2-5, the complete variable domain is DAMVIQNPRYQVTQFGKPVTLSCSQTLNHNVMYWYQQKSSQAPKLLFHYYDKDFNNEADTPDNFQSRRPNTSFCFLDIRSPGLGDTAMYLCATSRDQGPLETQYFGPGTRLLVL.

The J gene is TRBJ2-7, the V gene TRBV19, with 7 bases fitting TRBD1. The germline V gene has CDR1 LNHDA and CDR2 SQIVND (reference sequence). This CDR3 is built from 16 residues. V trimming: 3 bases; J trimming: 3 bases; junction bases outside the gene matches: 11. CDR3 amino acids: CASSILGTASYYEQYF. The CDR3 nucleotides are TGTGCCAGTAGTATCCTGGGGACAGCTTCTTACTACGAGCAGTACTTC.

The table lists this clone with a count of one. V gene TRBV19 combines with J gene TRBJ2-3; D remains unclear. V was clipped by 2 bases and J by 9 bases, with 12 bases between them. The germline V gene encodes CDR1 LNHDA and CDR2 SQIVND (reference sequence). The CDR3 runs 13 residues. The CDR3 protein is CASSIRTLRTQYF. In nucleotides, the CDR3 is TGTGCCAGTAGTATAAGGACCCTAAGGACGCAGTATTTT.

The chain carries TRBV10-3 and TRBJ2-1; 11 positions agree with TRBD2. Germline-derived CDR1 and CDR2 are ENHRY and SYGVKD. V shed 5 bases and J 6 bases; nucleotides not matched to a gene: 9. The CDR3 is 16 amino acids. CDR3 in amino acids: CAISTTSGSTSNEQFF. In DNA form, the CDR3 reads TGTGCCATCAGTACTACTAGCGGGAGTACTAGCAATGAGCAGTTCTTC.